Shown below are 24 T cell receptor beta chains from a single sample sequenced in a study of cytotoxic CD8 clonotypes in ibrutinib-treated CLL. Profiling relied on immunoSEQ multiplex PCR, and the TCRdb table lists in-frame clones only, not all of them. The data show fewer than 400,000 clones, under 70% seen once. Here the sequenced sample was PBMCs, taken after 36 months of ibrutinib treatment. The receptors were sampled from a human donor with chronic lymphocytic leukemia.

The rearrangement links TRBV4-1 to TRBJ1-2, with D unresolved. CDR3 length: 13 residues. Per germline, CDR1 MGHRA and CDR2 YSYEKL. V lost 1 base and J lost 8, with 11 bases in between. The CDR3 DNA reads TGCGCCAGCAGCCAAGTTTGGTTCGGGGGCTACACCTTC. Its protein product is CASSQVWFGGYTF.

V usage is TRBV7-9 and J usage is TRBJ1-2; 9 bases are a match to TRBD1. V gave up 8 bases and J gave up 4 bases; unmatched junction bases: 8. The CDR3 contains 14 residues. Germline CDR1 reads SEHNR; CDR2 reads FQNEAQ (reference sequence). The CDR3 nucleotides are TGTGCCAGCGGGATACAGGGGGCGCTCTATGGCTACACCTTC. It specifies CASGIQGALYGYTF. Variable domain in full (rest from reference TRBV7-9 and TRBJ1-2): DTGVSQNPRHKITKRGQNVTFRCDPISEHNRLYWYRQTLGQGPEFLTYFQNEAQLEKSRLLSDRFSAERPKGSFSTLEIQRTEQGDSAMYLCASGIQGALYGYTFGSGTRLTVV.

The CDR3 spells CASSRGRRVSYNEQFF. Written as DNA, the CDR3 is TGTGCCAGCAGCCGGGGGCGGCGGGTGTCCTACAATGAGCAGTTCTTC. V usage is TRBV5-6 and J usage is TRBJ2-1; either TRBD1 or TRBD2 may supply D (6 bases each). Trimming removed 4 bases from V and 1 base from J, with 15 bases in between. CDR1 and CDR2 from the germline V gene are SGHDT and YYEEEE. This CDR3 region has 16 residues.

The count of this clone is one. V is TRBV29-1 and J is TRBJ2-7, with D possibly being TRBD1 (5 bases). The CDR3 has 13 residues. CDR1 SQVTM and CDR2 ANQGSEA come from the germline V gene. The V and J ends lost 2 bases and 6 bases respectively, with 14 bases between them. The DNA for the CDR3 is TGCAGCGTTGAAAGGCAGGGATGGGGCGAGCAGTACTTC. This translates into CSVERQGWGEQYF.

This chain links TRBV5-1 with TRBJ1-5; a possible D gene is TRBD1 (5 bases). CDR1 and CDR2 (germline): SGHRS, YFSETQ. V dropped 1 base and J dropped 5 bases, with 19 bases sitting between them. This CDR3 comprises 17 residues. CDR3 coding DNA: TGCGCCAGCAGCTTGAGTCTAAGGGGTCCAAAGCATCAGCCCCAGCATTTT. As protein: CASSLSLRGPKHQPQHF.

J is TRBJ2-7 and V is TRBV7-2; 11 bases match TRBD2. The CDR3 has 15 amino acids. Losses at the gene ends were 6 bases for V and 2 bases for J; bases not matched to a gene: 6. Germline V gives CDR1 SGHTA, CDR2 FQGNSA. CDR3: CASSKTSGNTYEQYF. Here the CDR3 DNA reads TGTGCCAGCAGTAAGACTAGCGGGAACACCTACGAGCAGTACTTC.

This clone was seen a few times. The V and J genes are TRBV25-1 and TRBJ1-6; weak D call: TRBD1 (5 bases). The CDR3 runs to 15 residues. The V gene lost 3 bases and the J gene lost 8 bases, with 14 bases spanning the gap. The germline CDR1 and CDR2 sequences are MGHDK and SYGVNS. CDR3 residues: CASSDRDLLDSPLHF. The DNA for the CDR3 is TGTGCCAGCAGTGATAGGGACTTACTTGATTCACCCCTCCACTTT.

This clone was counted only a few times. V and J are TRBV14 and TRBJ2-3; D remains unclear. The CDR3 spans 13 residues. The germline V gene encodes CDR1 SGHDN and CDR2 FVKESK. V gave up 3 bases and J gave up 2 bases, with 6 bases separating them. The CDR3 nucleotides are TGTGCCAGCAGCCAGATTATCACAGATACGCAGTATTTT. Its translation: CASSQIITDTQYF.

J is TRBJ2-5 and V is TRBV2; D not resolved. The CDR3 loop spans 11 amino acids. CDR1 and CDR2 from the germline V gene are SNHLY and FYNNEI. Trimming removed 3 bases at V and 5 bases at J, with 4 bases between. The CDR3 protein is CASSDEETQYF. The CDR3 DNA is TGTGCCAGCAGTGACGAGGAGACCCAGTACTTC.

V gene TRBV5-4 combines with J gene TRBJ2-3; 8 nucleotides match TRBD1. This CDR3 is built from 14 residues. V gave up 6 bases and J gave up 4 bases; unmatched junction bases: 7. The V gene's germline CDR1 is SGHNT and CDR2 YYREEE (reference sequence). DNA for the CDR3: TGTGCCAGCACCAGTGGACAGGGTCCAGATACGCAGTATTTT. It specifies CASTSGQGPDTQYF.

This clone was counted only a few times. The rearrangement joins TRBV18 to TRBJ1-1; no firm D call. The CDR3 is 13 amino acids. Trimming removed 2 bases at V and 2 bases at J, with 6 bases between. From germline, CDR1 is KGHSH and CDR2 LQKENI. CDR3 nucleotide sequence: TGTGCCAGCTCACCAAGTAGTAACACTGAAGCTTTCTTT. It specifies CASSPSSNTEAFF.

Details on this clone: A read error may account for a junction end that differs from germline. The V gene is TRBV11-2, the J gene TRBJ2-7, with TRBD1 matching over 8 bases. Germline CDR1 and CDR2: SGHAT and FQNNGV. This CDR3 comprises 15 residues. The chain's CDR3 is CASSLGQGEYYEQYF. The DNA of the CDR3 is TGCGCCAGCAGCCTAGGACAGGGAGAATACTACGAGCAGTACTTC. Full variable domain (missing parts from reference TRBV11-2 and TRBJ2-7): EAGVAQSPRYKIIEKRQSVAFWCNPISGHATLYWYQQILGQGPKLLIQFQNNGVVDDSQLPKDRFSAERLKGVDSTLKIQPAKLEDSAVYLCASSLGQGEYYEQYFGPGTRLTVT.

V is TRBV4-1 and J is TRBJ2-7; 7 nucleotides match TRBD1. Germline CDR1 is MGHRA and CDR2 is YSYEKL. The CDR3 is made up of 15 amino acids. V lost 4 bases to trimming and J lost 1 base; unmatched junction nucleotides: 7. The CDR3 reads CASSPRRQGSYEQYF. CDR3 DNA: TGCGCCAGCAGCCCCCGGAGACAGGGTTCCTACGAGCAGTACTTC.

This clone was observed a few times. This chain joins TRBV18 and TRBJ1-3; D is undetermined. Trimming took 2 bases from V and 0 from J, leaving 8 bases between them. The CDR3 extends over 15 amino acids. Germline CDR1 is KGHSH and CDR2 is LQKENI. In DNA form, the CDR3 reads TGTGCCAGCTCACCAAAAACCGCCTCTGGAAACACCATATATTTT. Translated: CASSPKTASGNTIYF.

V usage is TRBV4-3 and J usage is TRBJ2-7; weak D call: TRBD1 (6 bases). This CDR3 is 15 amino acids long. The V end lost 1 base, the J end lost 3 bases, and 13 bases lay between the germline ends. The germline V gene has CDR1 LGHNA and CDR2 YSLEER. This chain's CDR3 is CASSQARLGGYEQYF. CDR3 in DNA: TGCGCCAGCAGCCAAGCCCGTTTAGGGGGCTACGAGCAGTACTTC.

The chain carries TRBV18 and TRBJ2-3, with TRBD1 matching over 7 bases. The V gene's germline CDR1 is KGHSH and CDR2 LQKENI. The CDR3 covers 16 residues. V shed 4 bases, J shed 5 bases, and the junction held 12 bases outside the gene matches. DNA of the CDR3: TGTGCCAGCTCACGAACCGCCCTGACAGGGCAAGATACGCAGTATTTT. Its protein product is CASSRTALTGQDTQYF.

A few counts support this clone. The chain recombines TRBV7-2 with TRBJ1-2; no firm D call. CDR1 is SGHTA and CDR2 is FQGNSA in the germline V gene. Deletions cut 5 bases from V and 7 bases from J, with 17 bases between. The CDR3 consists of 14 residues. This CDR3 is CASSPRVSFFGYTF. CDR3 nucleotide sequence: TGTGCCAGCAGCCCGCGGGTCTCGTTCTTTGGCTACACCTTC.

The J gene is TRBJ1-1, the V gene TRBV18; the D gene is possibly TRBD1 (5 bases). The germline gives CDR1 KGHSH, CDR2 LQKENI. The CDR3 is made up of 14 amino acids. V was clipped by 1 base and J by 9 bases, with 15 bases between them. The CDR3 reads CASSPQGQSAQAFF. The CDR3 DNA is TGTGCCAGCTCACCACAGGGGCAGAGTGCCCAAGCTTTCTTT.

J is TRBJ2-5 and V is TRBV5-4, with D possibly being TRBD1 (6 bases). The CDR3 consists of 15 residues. CDR1 is SGHNT and CDR2 is YYREEE in the germline V gene (reference sequence). V was trimmed by 4 bases and J by 4 bases, leaving 17 bases between them. The CDR3 sequence: CASSHGTPRGETQYF. DNA for the CDR3: TGTGCCAGCAGCCATGGGACGCCCAGGGGAGAGACCCAGTACTTC.

The rearrangement uses TRBV19 and TRBJ2-1, with 7 bases that match TRBD1. Germline values: CDR1 LNHDA, CDR2 SQIVND (reference sequence). The length of the CDR3 is 18 residues. The ends lost 1 base at V and 4 bases at J; junction bases unmatched: 13. For the CDR3, the DNA is TGTGCCAGTAGTATAGGGGCCGGGTCAGGGGGTTTTTACAATGAGCAGTTCTTC. Its protein product is CASSIGAGSGGFYNEQFF.

The rearrangement uses TRBV2 and TRBJ2-7; TRBD1 or TRBD2 may be the D gene (5 bases each). CDR3 length equals 15 residues. Trimming pared 6 bases from V and 2 bases from J, leaving 17 bases between. Looked up from germline, CDR1 is SNHLY and CDR2 is FYNNEI. The CDR3 spells CASSERDRRAYEQYF. CDR3 in DNA: TGTGCCAGCAGCGAACGGGACCGGAGAGCCTACGAGCAGTACTTC.

V gene TRBV18 combines with J gene TRBJ1-2, with TRBD1 matching 7 bases. Trimming cost V 1 base and J 6 bases; bases outside gene matches: 14. This CDR3 region has 17 residues. CDR1 is KGHSH, CDR2 LQKENI, per germline. The CDR3 nucleotides are TGTGCCAGCTCACCACTTGGGACAGACCCCAAACTGCATGGCTACACCTTC. The encoded protein is CASSPLGTDPKLHGYTF.

This sequence joins TRBV7-3 and TRBJ2-5; TRBD2 agrees at 9 bases. Germline V lookup: CDR1 SGHTA, CDR2 FQGTGA. This CDR3 has 13 amino acids. The trim removed 5 bases at V and 5 bases at J, leaving 3 bases unmatched. The CDR3 spells CASSLAGMETQYF. Written as DNA, the CDR3 is TGTGCCAGCAGCCTAGCGGGGATGGAGACCCAGTACTTC.

The chain has TRBV5-1 and TRBJ1-1; D is possibly TRBD1 (6 bases). V lost 6 bases, J lost 0 bases, and 9 bases lay in between. This CDR3 is built from 13 residues. CDR1 SGHRS and CDR2 YFSETQ come from the germline V gene. In DNA form, the CDR3 reads TGCGCCAGCAAGGGGGTTGTGAACACTGAAGCTTTCTTT. Amino acid sequence: CASKGVVNTEAFF. Combining the CDR3 with reference TRBV5-1 and TRBJ1-1 gives the whole variable domain KAGVTQTPRYLIKTRGQQVTLSCSPISGHRSVSWYQQTPGQGLQFLFEYFSETQRNKGNFPGRFSGRQFSNSRSEMNVSTLELGDSALYLCASKGVVNTEAFFGQGTRLTVV.